This is a list of T cell receptor beta chains from one sample in a study of CD8 T cells in ankylosing spondylitis. From the 5' RACE reads, TCRdb called clonotypes with MiXCR, one entry per CDR3 protein. The sample carries under 120,000 distinct CDR3 sequences, around 24% recorded once. The sample taken for sequencing was synovial fluid, either unsorted or a sorted T cell fraction (not recorded which). These receptors all come from a male donor with ankylosing spondylitis. Each CDR3 is given with its conserved first and last residue. D genes are given only for firm matches. Some rows mark clone size as missing; the rest say once, few, many or name a class of expanded clone.

j_call clone_size d_call v_call cdr3_length cdr3_aa cdr3_nt
TRBJ1-1 many - TRBV7-9 12 CASSFVSGEAFF TGTGCCAGCAGCTTTGTCTCGGGTGAAGCTTTCTTT
TRBJ1-2 - TRBD1 TRBV5-1 16 CASSLGTGTGGYGYTF TGCGCCAGCAGCTTGGGAACCGGGACAGGGGGCTATGGCTACACCTTC
TRBJ1-2 - - TRBV7-9 12 CASSLEVYGYTF TGTGCCAGCAGCTTAGAAGTCTATGGCTACACCTTC
TRBJ1-4 - TRBD1 TRBV11-2 15 CASSLRGTGEEKLFF TGTGCCAGCAGCTTAAGAGGGACAGGGGAGGAAAAACTGTTTTTT
TRBJ2-1 - - TRBV5-1 14 CASSRPTSYNEQFF TGCGCCAGCAGCCGCCCGACTAGTTACAATGAGCAGTTCTTC
TRBJ2-2 few - TRBV9 14 CASSVLRPPGELFF TGTGCCAGCAGCGTATTAAGACCCCCCGGGGAGCTGTTTTTT
TRBJ1-5 once TRBD1 TRBV7-8 15 CASSSPGQADQPQHF TGTGCCAGCAGCTCTCCTGGACAGGCGGATCAGCCCCAGCATTTT
TRBJ1-2 many - TRBV7-9 12 CASNTLNYGYTF TGTGCCAGCAATACCCTTAACTATGGCTACACCTTC
TRBJ2-1 - - TRBV11-2 11 CASSLSEVQFF TGTGCCAGCAGCTTGTCGGAAGTGCAGTTCTTC
TRBJ2-3 few - TRBV7-9 15 CASTPGASGTDTQYF TGTGCCAGCACGCCCGGGGCTAGCGGCACAGATACGCAGTATTTT
TRBJ2-5 many - TRBV27 15 CASSSIQGWRETQYF TGTGCCAGCAGTTCTATTCAGGGGTGGAGAGAGACCCAGTACTTC
TRBJ2-3 - - TRBV24-1 16 CATSEPGRSATDTQYF TGTGCCACCAGTGAGCCGGGACGCTCGGCGACAGATACGCAGTATTTT
TRBJ2-5 - TRBD1 TRBV25-1 16 CASSGTGGPVSETQYF TGTGCCAGCAGTGGGACAGGGGGCCCTGTTTCCGAGACCCAGTACTTC